This entry concerns a single T cell receptor (beta chain). This specimen comes from a study of blood T cell repertoires in COVID-19. Turning to the study itself: Italy, Spain and the United States were the sources of the convalescent and acute COVID-19 samples. From T cells, B-cell-depleted T cells, or PBMCs came the material, which was cDNA or gDNA.

This CDR3 has 15 amino acids. V lost 0 bases and J lost 1; bases outside the gene matches: 2. Germline CDR1 reads SGHRS; CDR2 reads YFSETQ. In the original workflow: Amplified reference gene primers provided the basis for estimating nucleated cell counts. The method was immunoSEQ multiplex PCR; TCRdb's version includes in-frame clones alone and lacks a portion of them. Clone size and the V and J calls come from that table; the DNA yielded D and trimming. The repertoire includes 150,000 to 200,000 clones, around 90% of them detected once, and around a fifth sits in the top ten. This sequence was found in a man between 60 and 75 years old with active or convalescent COVID-19. The V and J genes are TRBV5-1 and TRBJ2-5; 8 nucleotides line up with TRBD2. Material for sequencing was peripheral blood. CDR3 bases: TGCGCCAGCAGCTTGGGGACTAGCCTCCAAGAGACCCAGTACTTC. Its translation is CASSLGTSLQETQYF.